This TCR beta chain was sequenced in a study of cytomegalovirus exposure and HLA in healthy donors. This CDR3 is 14 amino acids long. Germline V gene lookup returns CDR1 SGHDN and CDR2 FVKESK. V was cut by 4 bases and J by 3 bases, with 9 bases left in between. Study-wide results and caveats: Later, an analysis showed that TCR beta chains associated with HLA were more clonally expanded than others that were equally common. Most TCRs appeared rarely, but some public TCRs recurred in many donors. It was likely that a cluster of highly shared sequence variants was a sequencing artifact. Later on, a genetic analysis was performed. It linked a missense variant in DCLRE1C with V- and J-gene trimming of TCR beta.

For this clone: The antigen is not known.

This PCR relied on a set of 60 Vbeta primers and 13 Jbeta primers. The table came from immunoSEQ multiplex PCR; TCRdb's copy has only in-frame clones and leaves some out. The sample contains 120,000 or so clones, 50% to 75% of which appear only once. This clonotype was obtained from a woman aged 40-49 years in good health and CMV-seropositive. V and J are TRBV14 and TRBJ2-2; D is possibly TRBD2 (5 bases). Sequencing was done on a sample of PBMCs. CDR3 nucleotide sequence: TGTGCCAGCAGCCGTCTGAGGGACACCGGGGAGCTGTTTTTT. This gives the protein CASSRLRDTGELFF.